This TCR beta chain came from a study of fetal regulatory T cell absence and autoimmunity. This clone has more than one count but fewer than ten. CDR1 is WNHNN and CDR2 is SYGVQD in the germline V gene (reference sequence). This CDR3 has 12 residues. Profiled with immunoSEQ multiplex PCR; TCRdb holds only in-frame clones, not every one. The repertoire consists of 95,000 or so clones, with 72% occurring once and the leading ten covering 2%. The sequenced sample was pancreas tissue. The chain couples TRBV10-1 to TRBJ2-1; TRBD2 aligns across 8 bases. This sequence was found in a male donor with IPEX syndrome. CDR3 protein: CSQRGCGNEQFF. CDR3 bases: TGCTCCCAGCGGGGGTGTGGCAATGAGCAGTTCTTC.